This is a list of T cell receptor beta chains from one sample in a study of T cells in Graves' hyperthyroidism and ophthalmopathy. In TCRdb, the multiplex PCR reads were re-called with MiXCR into one record per CDR3 protein. The table includes around 420,000 distinct CDR3 sequences, 15% to 19% detected once. What was sequenced was blood. Receptor source: a woman aged 18-30 years with Graves' hyperthyroidism. The CDR3 runs from the conserved cysteine through the conserved F or W. Fields, in order: D gene, V gene, clone size, J gene, CDR3 protein, CDR3 DNA. D genes are given only for firm matches. Not every row has a clone size; where given, it reads once, few, many or a size class.

d_call: TRBD1
v_call: TRBV30
clone_size: many
j_call: TRBJ1-2
cdr3_aa: CAWSADDRGGYTF
cdr3_nt: TGTGCCTGGAGCGCCGATGACAGGGGAGGCTACACCTTC

d_call: NA
v_call: TRBV20-1
clone_size: many
j_call: TRBJ2-7
cdr3_aa: CSASISGDSYEQYF
cdr3_nt: TGCAGTGCTAGTATCTCGGGGGACTCCTACGAGCAGTACTTC

d_call: NA
v_call: TRBV19
clone_size: NA
j_call: TRBJ1-1
cdr3_aa: CASNFNGPGAEAFF
cdr3_nt: TGTGCCAGTAATTTTAACGGACCAGGGGCTGAAGCTTTCTTT

d_call: NA
v_call: TRBV12-3/TRBV12-4
clone_size: NA
j_call: TRBJ2-7
cdr3_aa: CASSFGKGPYEQYF
cdr3_nt: TGTGCCAGCAGTTTCGGAAAGGGGCCCTACGAGCAGTACTTC

d_call: NA
v_call: TRBV12-5
clone_size: few
j_call: TRBJ2-1
cdr3_aa: CASASRRTGGGPNEQFF
cdr3_nt: TGTGCTAGTGCCTCACGTCGAACAGGGGGGGGGCCAAATGAGCAGTTCTTC

d_call: NA
v_call: TRBV6-1
clone_size: many
j_call: TRBJ2-7
cdr3_aa: CASSLSWDSDEQYF
cdr3_nt: TGTGCCAGCAGTTTATCTTGGGATAGCGACGAGCAGTACTTC

d_call: NA
v_call: TRBV20-1
clone_size: many
j_call: TRBJ1-1
cdr3_aa: CSASHGFTEAFF
cdr3_nt: TGCAGTGCTAGCCACGGGTTCACTGAAGCTTTCTTT

d_call: TRBD2
v_call: TRBV5-4
clone_size: few
j_call: TRBJ2-5
cdr3_aa: CASSLLGGGVVQETQYF
cdr3_nt: TGTGCCAGCAGCTTGTTGGGCGGGGGGGTCGTACAAGAGACCCAGTACTTC

d_call: NA
v_call: TRBV14
clone_size: NA
j_call: TRBJ1-2
cdr3_aa: CASSQDWTDGYTF
cdr3_nt: TGTGCCAGCAGCCAAGATTGGACCGATGGCTACACCTTC

d_call: NA
v_call: TRBV12-3/TRBV12-4
clone_size: NA
j_call: TRBJ1-1
cdr3_aa: CASTEGGTEAFF
cdr3_nt: TGTGCCAGCACTGAGGGAGGTACTGAAGCTTTCTTT

d_call: NA
v_call: TRBV27
clone_size: many
j_call: TRBJ1-1
cdr3_aa: CASSLYHYQVANTEAFF
cdr3_nt: TGTGCCAGCAGTTTATACCACTACCAGGTTGCGAACACTGAAGCTTTCTTT

d_call: TRBD2
v_call: TRBV28
clone_size: NA
j_call: TRBJ2-5
cdr3_aa: CASSRGLAGGRFSGTQYF
cdr3_nt: TGTGCCAGCAGTAGGGGACTAGCGGGGGGGCGGTTTTCTGGGACCCAGTACTTC

d_call: NA
v_call: TRBV20-1
clone_size: many
j_call: TRBJ2-5
cdr3_aa: CSARDLQETQYF
cdr3_nt: TGCAGTGCTAGAGACCTCCAAGAGACCCAGTACTTC

d_call: NA
v_call: TRBV2
clone_size: NA
j_call: TRBJ2-2
cdr3_aa: CASSGGGDTNTGELFF
cdr3_nt: TGTGCCAGCAGTGGTGGCGGGGACACGAACACCGGGGAGCTGTTTTTT

d_call: TRBD1
v_call: TRBV10-3
clone_size: many
j_call: TRBJ2-5
cdr3_aa: CAISELGQQETQYF
cdr3_nt: TGTGCCATCAGTGAGTTGGGACAGCAAGAGACCCAGTACTTC

d_call: NA
v_call: TRBV6-1
clone_size: NA
j_call: TRBJ2-1
cdr3_aa: CASSPGQSSYNEQFF
cdr3_nt: TGTGCCAGCAGTCCTGGACAAAGCTCCTACAATGAGCAGTTCTTC

d_call: TRBD1
v_call: TRBV3-1
clone_size: many
j_call: TRBJ2-7
cdr3_aa: CASSQGTGEHEQYF
cdr3_nt: TGTGCCAGCAGCCAGGGGACAGGGGAACACGAGCAGTACTTC

d_call: TRBD1
v_call: TRBV6-1
clone_size: NA
j_call: TRBJ2-5
cdr3_aa: CASRPTGGVGETQYF
cdr3_nt: TGTGCCAGCAGACCTACAGGGGGCGTGGGAGAGACCCAGTACTTC

d_call: TRBD2
v_call: TRBV6-4
clone_size: few
j_call: TRBJ2-1
cdr3_aa: CASSDRSGGSDEQFF
cdr3_nt: TGTGCCAGCAGTGACCGAAGCGGGGGGTCCGATGAGCAGTTCTTC

d_call: TRBD2
v_call: TRBV19
clone_size: NA
j_call: TRBJ2-1
cdr3_aa: CASSIGTSGSIEQFF
cdr3_nt: TGTGCCAGTAGTATTGGGACTAGCGGGAGTATTGAGCAGTTCTTC

d_call: NA
v_call: TRBV19
clone_size: few
j_call: TRBJ1-2
cdr3_aa: CASSMPAGEIGYGYTF
cdr3_nt: TGTGCCAGTAGTATGCCGGCAGGGGAGATCGGCTATGGCTACACCTTC

d_call: NA
v_call: TRBV27
clone_size: NA
j_call: TRBJ2-7
cdr3_aa: CASSLSPGTLYEQYF
cdr3_nt: TGTGCCAGCAGTTTATCTCCGGGCACCCTCTACGAGCAGTACTTC

d_call: TRBD1
v_call: TRBV20-1
clone_size: many
j_call: TRBJ1-5
cdr3_aa: CSAYRGSNQPQHF
cdr3_nt: TGCAGTGCTTACAGGGGTAGCAATCAGCCCCAGCATTTT

d_call: NA
v_call: TRBV29-1
clone_size: NA
j_call: TRBJ1-2
cdr3_aa: CSVGDWTVPYGYTF
cdr3_nt: TGCAGCGTTGGAGACTGGACAGTACCCTATGGCTACACCTTC

d_call: NA
v_call: TRBV4-1
clone_size: many
j_call: TRBJ2-2
cdr3_aa: CASSPQTRNTGELFF
cdr3_nt: TGCGCCAGCAGCCCGCAAACCAGGAACACCGGGGAGCTGTTTTTT

d_call: NA
v_call: TRBV20-1
clone_size: many
j_call: TRBJ2-1
cdr3_aa: CSAMPEVVYNEQFF
cdr3_nt: TGCAGTGCTATGCCGGAAGTTGTCTACAATGAGCAGTTCTTC

d_call: NA
v_call: TRBV6-6
clone_size: many
j_call: TRBJ2-7
cdr3_aa: CASSYGTQEVEQYF
cdr3_nt: TGTGCCAGCAGTTACGGGACACAGGAAGTAGAGCAGTACTTC

d_call: NA
v_call: TRBV7-6
clone_size: NA
j_call: TRBJ2-7
cdr3_aa: CASSNSGGQGEQYF
cdr3_nt: TGTGCCAGCAGTAACTCAGGGGGGCAGGGCGAGCAGTACTTC

d_call: TRBD1
v_call: TRBV7-6
clone_size: NA
j_call: TRBJ2-1
cdr3_aa: CASRRTGTGDFNEQFF
cdr3_nt: TGTGCCAGCAGACGCACCGGGACAGGGGATTTCAATGAGCAGTTCTTC